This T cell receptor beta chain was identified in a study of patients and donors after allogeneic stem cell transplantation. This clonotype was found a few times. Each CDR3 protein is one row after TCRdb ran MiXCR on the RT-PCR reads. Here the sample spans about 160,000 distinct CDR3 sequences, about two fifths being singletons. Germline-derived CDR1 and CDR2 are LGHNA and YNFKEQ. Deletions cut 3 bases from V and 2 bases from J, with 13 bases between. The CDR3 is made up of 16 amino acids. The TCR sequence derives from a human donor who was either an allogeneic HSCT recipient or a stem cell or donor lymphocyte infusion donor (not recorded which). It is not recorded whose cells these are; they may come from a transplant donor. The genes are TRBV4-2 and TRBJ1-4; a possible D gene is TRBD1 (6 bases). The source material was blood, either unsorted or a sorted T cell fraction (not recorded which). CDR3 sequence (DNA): TGTGCCAGCAGCCAGGAACAGGGTCGGACTAATGAAAAACTGTTTTTT. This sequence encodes CASSQEQGRTNEKLFF.